This is a list of T cell receptor beta chains from one sample in a study of shared clonotypes between healthy human individuals. Assay used: immunoSEQ multiplex PCR; TCRdb lists only in-frame clones, some missing. The sample has 1.5 million to 2.5 million clones; about 95% are singletons. Sequencing was performed on naive CD8+ T cells sorted from blood. The receptors here all came from a man aged 18 to 30 in good health. CDR3s include the opening cysteine and the closing phenylalanine or tryptophan. The D gene is left open where the match is weak. Only part of the rows carry a size: once, few, many, or a class if the clone is expanded.

clone size	J gene	D gene	V gene	CDR3 protein	CDR3 DNA
-	TRBJ2-3	-	TRBV2	CASSEGVIADTQYF	TGTGCCAGCAGTGAAGGGGTTATAGCAGATACGCAGTATTTT
-	TRBJ2-7	-	TRBV5-4	CASSSGHENEQYF	TGTGCCAGCAGCTCGGGACACGAGAACGAGCAGTACTTC
-	TRBJ2-7	TRBD2	TRBV6-5	CASSYSVAGGYYEQYF	TGTGCCAGCAGTTACTCGGTAGCGGGAGGATACTACGAGCAGTACTTC
-	TRBJ1-1	-	TRBV5-5	CASSWTVNTEAFF	TGTGCCAGCAGCTGGACTGTGAACACTGAAGCTTTCTTT
once	TRBJ2-7	TRBD1	TRBV6-5	CASIRTGEPYEQYF	TGTGCCAGCATTCGTACAGGGGAACCCTACGAGCAGTACTTC
-	TRBJ2-4	-	TRBV4-1	CASSQDEWRGNMFNIQYF	TGCGCCAGCAGCCAAGACGAATGGAGGGGGAATATGTTTAACATTCAGTACTTC
once	TRBJ1-4	-	TRBV10-2	CASSEAMGIQEKLFF	TGCGCCAGCAGTGAGGCTATGGGAATACAAGAAAAACTGTTTTTT
-	TRBJ2-6	-	TRBV7-2	CASSLEWVEVAGANVLTF	TGTGCCAGCAGCTTAGAATGGGTGGAGGTCGCCGGGGCCAACGTCCTGACTTTC
-	TRBJ2-7	-	TRBV10-2	CASTGHISYEQYF	TGCGCCAGCACGGGACATATCTCCTACGAGCAGTACTTC
-	TRBJ1-2	TRBD1	TRBV6-5	CASSETGSYGYTF	TGTGCCAGCAGTGAGACAGGGAGCTATGGCTACACCTTC